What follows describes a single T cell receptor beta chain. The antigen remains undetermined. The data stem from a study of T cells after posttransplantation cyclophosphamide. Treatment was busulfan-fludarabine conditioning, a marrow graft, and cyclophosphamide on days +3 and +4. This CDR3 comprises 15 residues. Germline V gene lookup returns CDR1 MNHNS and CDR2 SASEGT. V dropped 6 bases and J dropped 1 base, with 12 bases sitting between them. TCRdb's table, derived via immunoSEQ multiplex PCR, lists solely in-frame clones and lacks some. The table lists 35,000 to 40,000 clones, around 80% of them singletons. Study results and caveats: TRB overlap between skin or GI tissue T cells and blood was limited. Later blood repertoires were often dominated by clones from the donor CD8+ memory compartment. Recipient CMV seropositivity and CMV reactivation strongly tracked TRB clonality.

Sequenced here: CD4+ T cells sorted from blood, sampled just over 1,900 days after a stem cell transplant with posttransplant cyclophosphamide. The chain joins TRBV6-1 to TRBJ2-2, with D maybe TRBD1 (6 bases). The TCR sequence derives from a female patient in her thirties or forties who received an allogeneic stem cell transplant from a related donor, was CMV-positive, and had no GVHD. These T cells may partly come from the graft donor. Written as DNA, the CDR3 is TGTGCCAGCAGGATCGGGACACTGAACACCGGGGAGCTGTTTTTT. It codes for CASRIGTLNTGELFF.